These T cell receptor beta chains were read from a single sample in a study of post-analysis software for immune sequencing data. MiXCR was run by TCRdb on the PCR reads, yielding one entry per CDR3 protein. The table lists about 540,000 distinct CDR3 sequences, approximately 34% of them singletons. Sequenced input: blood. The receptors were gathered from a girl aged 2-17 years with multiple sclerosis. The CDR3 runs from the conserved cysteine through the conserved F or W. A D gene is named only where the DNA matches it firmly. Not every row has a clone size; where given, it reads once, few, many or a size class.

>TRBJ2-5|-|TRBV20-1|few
CSASLTGTETQYF
TGCAGTGCCAGTCTAACAGGGACGGAGACCCAGTACTTC
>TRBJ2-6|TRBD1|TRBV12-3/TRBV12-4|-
CASSSTGAAGANVLTF
TGTGCCAGCAGTTCGACAGGGGCGGCAGGGGCCAACGTCCTGACTTTC
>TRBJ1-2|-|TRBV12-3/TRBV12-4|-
CATRDAGRLYGYTF
TGTGCCACCAGGGACGCGGGGCGTCTCTATGGCTACACCTTC
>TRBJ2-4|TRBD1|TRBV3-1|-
CASSPYSTGGIQYF
TGTGCCAGCAGCCCCTACTCGACAGGGGGCATTCAGTACTTC
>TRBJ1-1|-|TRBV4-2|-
CASSPVGGAEAFF
TGTGCCAGCAGCCCGGTGGGGGGGGCTGAAGCTTTCTTT
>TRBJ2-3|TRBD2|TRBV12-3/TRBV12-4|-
CASRRAGEADTQYF
TGTGCCAGCAGGCGAGCGGGGGAAGCAGATACGCAGTATTTT
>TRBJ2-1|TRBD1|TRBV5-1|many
CASSPGTGGNEQFF
TGCGCCAGCAGCCCCGGGACAGGAGGTAACGAGCAGTTCTTC
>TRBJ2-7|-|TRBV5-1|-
CASSRTVGGTSDEQYF
TGCGCCAGCAGCCGCACCGTTGGGGGGACCTCGGACGAGCAGTACTTC
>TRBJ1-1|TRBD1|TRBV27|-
CASSLLGTGGTEAFF
TGTGCCAGCAGTTTATTAGGGACAGGGGGCACTGAAGCTTTCTTT
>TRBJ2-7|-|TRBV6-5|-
CASRREPPYEQYF
TGTGCCAGCAGGCGTGAACCCCCCTACGAGCAGTACTTC
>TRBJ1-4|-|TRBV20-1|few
CSARDSNLEKLFF
TGCAGTGCTAGAGACAGCAATCTCGAAAAACTGTTTTTT
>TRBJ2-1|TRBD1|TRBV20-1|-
CSSRTGYNEQFF
TGCAGTTCTAGGACAGGGTACAATGAGCAGTTCTTC
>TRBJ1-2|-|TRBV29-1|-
CSVEDALLGGYTF
TGCAGCGTTGAAGATGCCCTACTGGGTGGCTACACCTTC
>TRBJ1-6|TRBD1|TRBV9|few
CASSVEGARNSPLHF
TGTGCCAGCAGCGTAGAGGGGGCCCGAAATTCACCCCTCCACTTT
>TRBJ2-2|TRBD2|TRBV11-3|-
CASSLVLAGYTGELFF
TGTGCCAGCAGCTTAGTACTAGCGGGGTACACCGGGGAGCTGTTTTTT
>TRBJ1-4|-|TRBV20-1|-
CSARRNHEKLFF
TGCAGTGCTAGAAGAAATCATGAAAAACTGTTTTTT
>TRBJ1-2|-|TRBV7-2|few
CASFVGYGYTF
TGTGCCAGCTTCGTCGGGTATGGCTACACCTTC
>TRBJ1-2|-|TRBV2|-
CASSDEFGYTF
TGTGCCAGCAGTGATGAATTTGGCTACACCTTC
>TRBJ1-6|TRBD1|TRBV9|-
CASSVASGGERSPLHF
TGTGCCAGCAGCGTAGCATCAGGGGGCGAAAGGTCACCCCTCCACTTT
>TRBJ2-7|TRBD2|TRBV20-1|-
CSARSGLAAGEQYF
TGCAGTGCTAGATCCGGGCTAGCGGCCGGCGAGCAGTACTTC
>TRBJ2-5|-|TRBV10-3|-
CAIRDPDKGVQETQYF
TGTGCCATCAGGGACCCCGATAAGGGGGTCCAAGAGACCCAGTACTTC
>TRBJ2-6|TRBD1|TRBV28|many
CASSRDRGPGANVLTF
TGTGCCAGCAGTAGGGACAGGGGGCCTGGGGCCAACGTCCTGACTTTC
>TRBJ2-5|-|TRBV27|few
CASSFASVGTQYF
TGTGCCAGCAGTTTCGCCAGCGTAGGGACCCAGTACTTC
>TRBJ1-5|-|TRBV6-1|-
CASSEARKGNQPQHF
TGTGCCAGCAGTGAGGCCAGGAAGGGAAATCAGCCCCAGCATTTT
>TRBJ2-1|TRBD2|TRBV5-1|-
CASSLVASGGAADEQFF
TGCGCCAGCAGCTTGGTGGCTAGCGGGGGGGCCGCTGATGAGCAGTTCTTC
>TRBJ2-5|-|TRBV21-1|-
CASSPPGVTAQGTQYF
TGTGCCAGCAGCCCCCCGGGAGTAACAGCACAAGGGACCCAGTACTTC
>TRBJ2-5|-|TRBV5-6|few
CASSLLRGGETQYF
TGTGCCAGCAGCTTACTCAGGGGGGGGGAGACCCAGTACTTC
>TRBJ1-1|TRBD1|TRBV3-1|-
CASSQGGTGEAFF
TGTGCCAGCAGCCAGGGGGGGACAGGGGAAGCTTTCTTT
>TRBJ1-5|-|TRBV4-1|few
CASSQDYRDQPQHF
TGCGCCAGCAGCCAAGATTACAGGGACCAGCCCCAGCATTTT
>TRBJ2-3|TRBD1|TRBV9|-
CASSGHATGLTDTQYF
TGTGCCAGCAGCGGGCATGCGACAGGGTTAACAGATACGCAGTATTTT
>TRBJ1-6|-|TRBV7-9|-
CASSLARNSPLHF
TGTGCCAGCAGCTTAGCCAGGAATTCACCCCTCCACTTT
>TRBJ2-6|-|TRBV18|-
CASSWGGTGHSGANVLTF
TGTGCCAGCTCATGGGGAGGGACAGGCCACTCTGGGGCCAACGTCCTGACTTTC
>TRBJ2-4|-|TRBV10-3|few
CAISEGAAPIQYF
TGTGCCATCAGTGAGGGGGCTGCGCCAATTCAGTACTTC
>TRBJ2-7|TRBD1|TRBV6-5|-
CASSLGGTGGSYEQYF
TGTGCCAGCAGTTTGGGTGGGACAGGGGGGTCCTACGAGCAGTACTTC
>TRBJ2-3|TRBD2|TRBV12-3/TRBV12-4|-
CASSLEAGADFSDTQYF
TGTGCCAGCAGTCTAGAAGCGGGGGCGGACTTCTCAGATACGCAGTATTTT
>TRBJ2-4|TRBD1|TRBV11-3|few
CASSPGTGGRNIQYF
TGTGCCAGCAGCCCGGGGACAGGGGGCCGAAACATTCAGTACTTC
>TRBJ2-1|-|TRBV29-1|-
CSVGPLGRFNEQFF
TGCAGCGTTGGCCCCCTTGGACGGTTTAATGAGCAGTTCTTC
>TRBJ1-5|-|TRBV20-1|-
CSASTGRGHQPQHF
TGCAGTGCTAGTACGGGCAGGGGACATCAGCCCCAGCATTTT
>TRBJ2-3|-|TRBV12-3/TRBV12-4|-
CVSSPTVTADVQYF
TGTGTCAGCAGTCCCACAGTGACCGCAGATGTGCAGTATTTT
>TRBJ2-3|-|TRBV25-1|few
CASSAPLGGTISTDTQYF
TGTGCCAGCAGCGCTCCCCTGGGGGGTACGATTAGCACAGATACGCAGTATTTT